This entry concerns a single TCR beta chain. This sample is drawn from a study of CD8 T cells in Susac syndrome. This CDR3 spans 15 amino acids. V lost 2 bases to trimming and J lost 0 bases, with 9 bases between them. Germline-derived CDR1 and CDR2 are MNHNS and SASEGT. Reverse transcription of roughly 0.5 to 1 ug RNA used random hexamers. TCRdb used MiXCR to reprocess the immunoSEQ multiplex PCR reads, holding one entry per CDR3 protein. The data hold some 90,000 distinct CDR3 sequences, with 80% to 95% observed a single time. The sequenced material came from CD8+ T cells from PBMCs. The TCR comes from a human donor in good health. This chain uses TRBV6-1 with TRBJ2-3; D might be TRBD2 (6 bases). DNA of the CDR3: TGTGCCAGCAGTGAATTGGGGAGGAGCACAGATACGCAGTATTTT. Translation: CASSELGRSTDTQYF.